The T cell receptor beta chain under discussion was sequenced for a study of T cells in Graves' hyperthyroidism and ophthalmopathy. Regarding the study as a whole: Patients with ophthalmopathy were separated from those with stable hyperthyroidism by a 13 V-J model.

CDR3 length: 14 amino acids. Germline-derived CDR1 and CDR2 are MDHEN and SYDVKM. Trimming took 7 bases from V and 1 from J, leaving 14 bases between them. There were TCR beta CDR3 regions amplified from RNA transcripts. First-round RT-PCR targeting the TCR CDR3 was performed with the HTBI primer set. TCRdb re-called the multiplex PCR reads with MiXCR, one entry per CDR3 protein. Of about 340,000 distinct CDR3 sequences in the sample, roughly 21% were seen once. Ten or more counts support this clonotype. Its specificity is unknown. Graves' hyperthyroidism was deemed stable absent ophthalmopathy progression within 18 months. Patients were excluded for uncontrolled infection, other autoimmune disease, pregnancy or lactation. Clinicians diagnosed patients from clinical symptoms, serum thyroxine and TRAb, thyroid ultrasound and orbital computed tomography.

J is TRBJ2-7 and V is TRBV28, with D possibly called TRBD1 or TRBD2 (5 bases each). The receptor comes from a woman in her fifties or sixties with Graves' hyperthyroidism. Source material: blood. The chain's CDR3 is CASTLGGFSYEQYF. CDR3 bases: TGTGCCAGCACCCTTGGGGGTTTTTCCTACGAGCAGTACTTC.